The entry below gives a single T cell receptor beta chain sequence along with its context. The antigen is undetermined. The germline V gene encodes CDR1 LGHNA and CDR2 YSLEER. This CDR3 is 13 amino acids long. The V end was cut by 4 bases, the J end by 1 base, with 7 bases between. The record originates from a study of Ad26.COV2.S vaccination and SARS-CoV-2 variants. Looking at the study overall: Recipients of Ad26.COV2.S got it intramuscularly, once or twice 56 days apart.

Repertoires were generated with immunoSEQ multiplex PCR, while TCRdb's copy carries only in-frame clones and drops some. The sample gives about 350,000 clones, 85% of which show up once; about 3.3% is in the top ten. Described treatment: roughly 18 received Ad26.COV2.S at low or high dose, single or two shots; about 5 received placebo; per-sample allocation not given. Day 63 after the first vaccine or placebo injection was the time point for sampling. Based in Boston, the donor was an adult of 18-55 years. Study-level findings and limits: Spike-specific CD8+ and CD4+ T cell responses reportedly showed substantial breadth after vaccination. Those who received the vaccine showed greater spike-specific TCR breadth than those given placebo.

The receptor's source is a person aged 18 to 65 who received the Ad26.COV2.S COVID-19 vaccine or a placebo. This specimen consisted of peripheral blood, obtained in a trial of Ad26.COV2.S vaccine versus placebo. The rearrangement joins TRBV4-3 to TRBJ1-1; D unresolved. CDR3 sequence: CASSPSGNTEAFF. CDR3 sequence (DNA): TGCGCCAGCAGCCCATCAGGGAACACTGAAGCTTTCTTT.